These 8 T cell receptor beta chains were all obtained from the same sample, sequenced in a study of CD8 T cells in ankylosing spondylitis. From the 5' RACE reads, TCRdb called clonotypes with MiXCR, one entry per CDR3 protein. The sample has fewer than 130,000 distinct CDR3 sequences, approximately 25% seen once. What was sequenced was synovial fluid, either unsorted or a sorted T cell fraction (not recorded which). These TCRs come from a male donor with ankylosing spondylitis.

The chain has TRBV12-3 or TRBV12-4 and TRBJ2-1; TRBD2 aligns across 14 bases. This CDR3 is built from 17 residues. The J segment lost 9 bases and the V segment lost 4 bases, leaving 11 bases of the junction unmatched. CDR3 protein: CASSSGPGLAGEGEQFF. The CDR3 bases are TGTGCCAGCAGTTCCGGACCGGGACTAGCGGGAGAGGGTGAGCAGTTCTTC.

This chain joins TRBV7-9 and TRBJ2-5; 12 positions match TRBD2. The length of the CDR3 is 14 residues. The V and J ends lost 4 bases and 3 bases, in that order; junction bases with no gene match: 0. Per the germline V gene, CDR1 is SEHNR and CDR2 is FQNEAQ (reference sequence). DNA for the CDR3: TGTGCCAGCAGCTGGACTAGCGGGAAAGAGACCCAGTACTTC. It encodes CASSWTSGKETQYF.

The V gene is TRBV12-3 or TRBV12-4, the J gene TRBJ2-1; the D gene is possibly TRBD2 (6 bases). V lost 6 bases to trimming and J lost 4 bases, with 25 bases between them. The length of the CDR3 is 18 residues. This CDR3 reads CASRRSLSRRAGYNEQFF. The CDR3, as DNA: TGTGCCAGCAGGCGCTCTCTAAGTAGGAGGGCAGGATACAATGAGCAGTTCTTC.

Many counts were recorded for this clonotype. The chain uses TRBV10-3 and TRBJ2-3; TRBD1 is a possible D gene (6 bases). With 0 bases removed from V and 4 bases from J, the gap between germline ends came to 8 bases. Germline CDR1 reads ENHRY; CDR2 reads SYGVKD. The CDR3 contains 14 residues. CDR3 nucleotides: TGTGCCATCAGTGAGTCGGGGGCCCCAGATACGCAGTATTTT. Encoded protein: CAISESGAPDTQYF.

This clonotype was found once. The chain recombines TRBV28 with TRBJ2-6, with D unclear. CDR3 size: 13 residues. V was shortened by 6 bases and J by 2 bases, with 5 bases between the two germline ends. CDR1 MDHEN and CDR2 SYDVKM come from the germline V gene. In nucleotides, the CDR3 is TGTGCCAGCAGACGGCCTGGGGCCAACGTCCTGACTTTC. Translation gives CASRRPGANVLTF. Looking up the rest from reference TRBV28 and TRBJ2-6 gives the full variable domain: DVKVTQSSRYLVKRTGEKVFLECVQDMDHENMFWYRQDPGLGLRLIYFSYDVKMKEKGDIPEGYSVSREKKERFSLILESASTNQTSMYLCASRRPGANVLTFGAGSRLTVL.

This clonotype appeared a few times. The chain recombines TRBV6-1 with TRBJ2-5; D is uncertain. The CDR3 totals 14 residues. The V gene's germline CDR1 is MNHNS and CDR2 SASEGT. V dropped 10 bases and J dropped 1 base, with 16 bases sitting between them. In DNA, the CDR3 is TGTGCCAACAGCAATGCACGGGCCCAAGAGACCCAGTACTTC. This codes for CANSNARAQETQYF.

The genes are TRBV20-1 and TRBJ2-3; D not resolved. Trimming left V 2 bases short and J 0 bases short, with 12 bases between. Germline V lookup: CDR1 DFQATT, CDR2 SNEGSKA (reference sequence). The CDR3 sequence is 15 residues long. CDR3 DNA sequence: TGCAGTGCTAGAAGGGATGGAGCGAGCACAGATACGCAGTATTTT. Translation: CSARRDGASTDTQYF.

This clonotype appeared a few times. The gene calls are TRBV14 and TRBJ2-1; maybe TRBD2 (6 bases). The CDR3 is 17 residues long. Germline loops: CDR1 SGHDN, CDR2 FVKESK. V dropped 4 bases and J dropped 0 bases, with 16 bases sitting between them. The CDR3 here is CASSPPLGEDSYNEQFF. CDR3 bases: TGTGCCAGCAGCCCCCCCCTGGGGGAGGACTCCTACAATGAGCAGTTCTTC.